This T cell receptor (beta chain) was obtained from a study of CD8+CD57+ T cells in acquired aplastic anemia. Study-wide results and limits: Overlapping CD8+ CDR3 repertoires of patients and controls contained approximately 29 shared sequences. Statistical testing detected no significant gap in CD8+ Simpson's diversity between patients and controls.

In the case of this clonotype: Its antigen remains unidentified. One end of the junction varies from germline; a read error may be responsible.

TCR beta VDJ and CDR3 were profiled, and genomic DNA was the template. Via MiXCR, TCRdb re-called the reads, giving one row per CDR3 protein. The data show hundreds of thousands of distinct CDR3 sequences, roughly 64% seen once. This CDR3 comprises 18 residues. Germline V lookup: CDR1 MGHDK, CDR2 SYGVNS. The material sequenced was sorted CD4+, CD8+, or CD8+CD57+ T cells (not recorded which) from PBMCs. The chain couples TRBV25-1 to TRBJ2-2, with a possible D match to TRBD2 (5 bases). The source of this sequence is a human donor in good health, serving as a control. Written as DNA, the CDR3 is TGTGCCAGCAGTTTAAGACCGGGCCACCCTTTTTACACCTGGGAGCTGTATTTC. Amino acid sequence: CASSLRPGHPFYTWELYF. Using reference TRBV25-1 and TRBJ2-2 for the parts outside the CDR3, the full variable domain is EADIYQTPRYLVIGTGKKITLECSQTMGHDKMYWYQQDPGMELHLIHYSYGVNSTEKGDLSSESTVSRIRTEHFPLTLESARPSHTSQYLCASSLRPGHPFYTWELYFGEGSRLTVL.